This TCR beta chain was observed in a study of blood T cell repertoires in COVID-19. Overall study: PBMCs, B-cell-depleted T cells, or T cells were the source of the cDNA or gDNA that made up the material.

In the original analysis: Amplification from reference gene primers served as the basis for estimated nucleated cell counts. Repertoires were generated with immunoSEQ multiplex PCR, while TCRdb's copy carries only in-frame clones and drops some. The DNA was the basis for D and trimming; V, J and clone size are from that table. The sample has approximately 240,000 clones, about 83% seen once. The V and J ends lost 2 bases and 5 bases, in that order; junction bases with no gene match: 10. This CDR3 spans 17 amino acids. Germline CDR1 is KGHDR and CDR2 is SFDVKD. The chain uses TRBV24-1 and TRBJ2-1; 8 bases match TRBD2. The receptor comes from a man in his fifties or sixties with acute or convalescent COVID-19. Sequencing was carried out using peripheral blood. CDR3 amino acids: CATSDSPGAGVNNEQFF. The CDR3 nucleotides read TGTGCCACCAGTGATTCCCCGGGAGCGGGAGTCAACAATGAGCAGTTCTTC.